Sequencing of this T cell receptor beta chain was carried out in a study of graft-versus-host responses after intestinal transplantation (dated by TCRdb to 2020 to 2023). As for the study more broadly: The transplants that recipients got were multivisceral, liver-intestinal, or isolated intestinal. Every recipient was given anti-thymocyte globulin induction, followed by about 3 years of maintenance tacrolimus and steroids. Of the roughly 25 intestinal transplant recipients enrolled in the cohort, one of whom was a retransplant, 3 patients without pretransplant specimens were excluded. Alloreactive clones were identified by sequencing pre-transplant mixed lymphocyte reaction products and comparing them with unstimulated pre-transplant donor and recipient T cells. A peak of at least 4% donor T cells among recipient peripheral blood mononuclear cells was the definition used for donor T cell macrochimerism. After intestinal transplantation, graft-versus-host and host-versus-graft alloreactive T cell clones in the graft, circulation and bone marrow were tracked using bulk TCR-beta CDR3 sequencing. Instead of going to the commercial service, samples from a few later patients were sequenced in-house on an Illumina MiSeq and processed with MiXCR.

This specimen's time point label, interpreted: cells obtained before transplantation from donor or recipient. CD3+CD4+ and CD3+CD8+ populations were FACS-sorted from unstimulated pre-transplant donor and recipient cells taken from spleen or lymph nodes. The investigation overall reported the following: GvH clones were found in recipient bone marrow, and some of the GvH clones appeared earlier in ileal mucosa or blood, which is consistent with an intestinal mucosal origin. Early after transplant, peak levels of circulating GvH clones were found to be associated with declines in HvG clones. The conclusions were limited by the relatively low number and heterogeneity of the intestinal transplant patients. In the allografts of patients with donor T cell macrochimerism, GvH to HvG T cell clonal ratios were high.

In the case of this clone: Its antigen specificity is not known. Base qualities are not at hand, and no much larger clone is one base apart.

Receptor amplification or capture employed the immunoSEQ multiplex PCR assay. For most patients, genomic DNA was isolated using the Qiagen DNeasy Blood and Tissue Kit and was shipped frozen to Adaptive Biotechnologies for TCR sequencing. For most patients, high-throughput TCR-beta CDR3 sequencing of genomic DNA was performed by Adaptive Biotechnologies. The authors processed their data as follows. TCR sequencing data were retrieved from Adaptive's ImmunoSEQ software for 18 patients, whereas a few other patients were processed with MiXCR and VDJtools. To correct CD4 versus CD8 sorting errors, any sequence found in both subsets at a frequency ratio below 5:1 was removed. CDR3 nucleotide sequences shared between donor and recipient were removed because the origin of such sequences could not be assigned. At least 2-fold expansion over unstimulated cells and a minimum CFSE-low frequency of 0.002% (template counts) or 0.001% (read counts) were required for clones to be classified as alloreactive. Clones were considered mappable if detected in sequenced pre-transplant spleen, lymph node, or MLR CFSE-low populations of the donor or recipient. Cumulative frequency of alloreactive clones was calculated as a percentage of all sequences weighted by copy number. Sourced from immuneACCESS, this table was stored by TCRdb with only in-frame sequences that have V and J called. A share of the clones is absent; for the studies checked, an unresolved V gene accounts for under half, and the remainder has no known explanation. V and J calls and clone size are those listed in that table; D and trimming were worked out from the DNA. The sample data list tens of thousands of clones, and 75% to 90% of these were observed just once. 0.11% of the sample rests with the top ten.

Based on the germline V gene (reference sequence), the CDR1 and CDR2 sequences are PRHDT and FYEKMQ. The CDR3 covers 15 residues, taking in both the cysteine and the phenylalanine. The read is trimmed to its CDR3 DNA, 45 bases read in frame from base 1. Trimming removed 4 bases from V and 4 bases from J; the gene matches leave 5 bases unexplained. This sequence was found in a human donor who received an intestinal transplant. The chain couples TRBV13 to TRBJ2-3, with TRBD2 identical over 10 junction bases. The sample here was unstimulated CD4+ T cells sorted from spleen or lymph node cells, taken before intestinal transplant. The CDR3 protein: CASSSRGTSADTQYF. The nucleotide sequence reads TGTGCCAGCAGCTCACGTGGGACTAGCGCAGATACGCAGTATTTT.